The source of this TCR beta chain is a study of blood T cell repertoires in COVID-19. Looking at the study overall: There were acute and convalescent COVID-19 samples, and they came from the United States, Italy and Spain. PBMCs, B-cell-depleted T cells, or T cells provided the cDNA or gDNA that made up the material.

This CDR3 comprises 15 residues. Germline trimming cut 9 bases from V and 6 bases from J; bases unmatched to any gene: 14. Germline lookup yields CDR1 LNHDA and CDR2 SQIVND (reference sequence). Original processing notes: How many nucleated cells were present was estimated from reference gene primer amplification. Data came from immunoSEQ multiplex PCR; TCRdb stores just in-frame clones and leaves some out. That table gives V, J and clone size, and the DNA gave D and trimming. The sample yields 200,000 or so clones, approximately 81% seen once. The receptor comes from a human donor in a cohort sampled during active COVID-19. The material sequenced was peripheral blood. The genes are TRBV19 and TRBJ2-3; 8 bases line up with TRBD2. CDR3 DNA: TGTGCCAGCCACCCCGGGGCGGGGGGAGTGGATACGCAGTATTTT. Protein sequence: CASHPGAGGVDTQYF.